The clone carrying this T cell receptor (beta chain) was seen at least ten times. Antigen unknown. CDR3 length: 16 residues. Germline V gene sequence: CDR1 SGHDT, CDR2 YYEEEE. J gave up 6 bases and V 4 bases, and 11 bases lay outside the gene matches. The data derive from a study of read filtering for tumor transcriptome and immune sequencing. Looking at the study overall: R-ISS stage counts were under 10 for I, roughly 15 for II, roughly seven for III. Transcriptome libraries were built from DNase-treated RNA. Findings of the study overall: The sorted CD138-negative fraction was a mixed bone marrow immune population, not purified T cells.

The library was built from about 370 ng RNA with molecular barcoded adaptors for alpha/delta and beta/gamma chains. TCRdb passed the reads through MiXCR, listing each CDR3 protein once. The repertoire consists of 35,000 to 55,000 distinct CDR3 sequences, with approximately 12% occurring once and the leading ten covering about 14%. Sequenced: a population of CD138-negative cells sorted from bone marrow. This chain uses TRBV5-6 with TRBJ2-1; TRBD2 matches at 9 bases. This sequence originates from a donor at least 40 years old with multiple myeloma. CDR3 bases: TGTGCCAGCAGCCCTGAAGCGGGAGGATCAGCCAATGAGCAGTTCTTC. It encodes CASSPEAGGSANEQFF.